The 29 T cell receptor beta chains below all came from one sample that was sequenced in a study of blood T cells in healthy people across ages (dated by TCRdb to between 2014 and 2016). Libraries came from 5' RACE. The run used an Illumina HiSeq 2500. The second PCR ran for about 7 to 11 cycles and used a J-beta primer mix along with a sample-barcoded 5' primer. TCRdb passed the public sequencing reads through fastp at Q25 and MiXCR, retaining productive beta sequences. Rows merge per CDR3 protein into single entries with the most common DNA and genes. This sample gives about 1.1 million distinct CDR3 sequences in total; more than 30% of them show up just once. The ten largest clones add up to under 15% of the sample. Specimen: blood. All receptors come from a man younger than 35 in good health.

This clonotype showed up just once. The junction differs from germline at one of its ends, possibly a read error. The chain carries TRBV25-1 and TRBJ2-5; 7 bases are a match to TRBD1. Germline CDR1 reads MGHDK; CDR2 reads SYGVNS. This CDR3 region has 17 residues. The CDR3 nucleotides are TGTACCAGTCAGAGAGGCGAGGGGACAGAGGTACAAGAGACCCAGTACTTC. As protein: CTSQRGEGTEVQETQYF.

The CDR3 DNA reads TGTGCCAGCAGCATAAGGGTGCTCGAAGCTGATGAGCAGTACTTC. Residues: CASSIRVLEADEQYF. The chain employs TRBV11-2 and TRBJ2-5; unclear D gene. The CDR3 has 15 amino acids. CDR1 and CDR2 (germline): SGHAT, FQNNGV. V lost 5 bases, J lost 11 bases, and 24 bases lay in between.

This clonotype was recorded a few times. This chain links TRBV2 with TRBJ2-5; 8 bases line up with TRBD1. Unmatched junction bases numbered 9, after V lost 4 bases and J lost 5 bases. The CDR3 runs 15 residues. Germline assignment: CDR1 SNHLY and CDR2 FYNNEI. The CDR3 loop is CASSVNAGGAETQYF. The CDR3 DNA sequence: TGTGCCAGCAGTGTGAATGCAGGGGGCGCGGAGACCCAGTACTTC. Full variable domain (outside the CDR3, taken from reference TRBV2 and TRBJ2-5): EPEVTQTPSHQVTQMGQEVILRCVPISNHLYFYWYRQILGQKVEFLVSFYNNEISEKSEIFDDQFSVERPDGSNFTLKIRSTKLEDSAMYFCASSVNAGGAETQYFGPGTRLLVL.

The J gene is TRBJ2-3, the V gene TRBV3-1; D unresolved. V lost 0 bases and J lost 7, with 2 bases in between. The CDR3 is made up of 11 amino acids. From germline, CDR1 is LGHDT and CDR2 YNNKEL (reference sequence). The CDR3 protein is CASSQDHTQYF. DNA of the CDR3: TGTGCCAGCAGCCAAGATCATACGCAGTATTTT.

This clonotype turned up a few times. The rearrangement joins TRBV10-3 to TRBJ1-1; no definite D call. The germline V gene encodes CDR1 ENHRY and CDR2 SYGVKD. Deletions cut 8 bases from V and 1 base from J, with 11 bases between. The CDR3 contains 13 residues. The CDR3 spells CAIQTGPNTEAFF. The CDR3 bases are TGTGCCATCCAAACCGGGCCGAACACTGAAGCTTTCTTT.

This chain connects TRBV7-3 to TRBJ2-1; unclear D gene. Trimming took off 3 bases at V and 10 bases at J, with 10 bases between the two ends. CDR3 length equals 12 residues. CDR1 is SGHTA, CDR2 FQGTGA, per germline. This CDR3 reads CASSLDTREQFF. For the CDR3, the DNA is TGTGCCAGCAGCTTGGATACTCGGGAGCAGTTCTTC.

The CDR3 DNA reads TGTGCCAGCAGCTTAGACGAGCCCAGCTCCTACAATGAGCAGTACTTC. This translates into CASSLDEPSSYNEQYF. The V and J genes are TRBV7-8 and TRBJ2-1; D is uncertain. The J call may be in error: the DNA end matches TRBJ2-7 better. Germline CDR1 SGHVS, CDR2 FQNEAQ. The CDR3 has 16 residues.

CDR3 sequence: CATSDPTDPGYTQYF. The CDR3 DNA reads TGTGCCACCAGTGACCCGACCGACCCTGGATATACGCAGTATTTT. This chain joins TRBV24-1 and TRBJ2-3, with unresolved D. Trimming stripped 4 bases from V and 7 bases from J, with 17 bases between. The CDR3 length is 15 residues. Germline V CDR1 and CDR2: KGHDR, SFDVKD.

This clonotype occurred many times. The chain couples TRBV7-9 to TRBJ2-3; TRBD1 matches 7 bases. There are 16 residues in the CDR3. Germline CDR1 reads SEHNR; CDR2 reads FQNEAQ (reference sequence). V was pared by 5 bases and J by 1 base, with 9 bases of the junction left unmatched. CDR3 DNA sequence: TGTGCCAGCAGCGTTTACCGGGACAGACGCACAGATACGCAGTATTTT. Translation gives CASSVYRDRRTDTQYF.

The sample holds one count of this clonotype. A junction end diverges from the germline sequence, so it may reflect a read error. The chain has TRBV13 and TRBJ2-4; D perhaps matches TRBD2 (5 bases). Germline values: CDR1 PRHDT, CDR2 FYEKMQ (reference sequence). This CDR3 spans 19 amino acids. CDR3 nucleotides: TGTGCCAGCGGCTTTGGGCGACACGGGAAAATCCTAGCCAAAAACATTCAGTACTTC. Residues: CASGFGRHGKILAKNIQYF.

This clonotype was observed a handful of times. This may be a read error, as it is one base from a much larger clone. The chain recombines TRBV7-9 with TRBJ2-1; 7 nucleotides match TRBD1. The CDR3 runs to 13 residues. The germline V gene encodes CDR1 SEHNR and CDR2 FQNEAQ (reference sequence). CDR3: CASTGDSYTEQFF. The CDR3 coding sequence is TGTGCCAGCACCGGGGACAGCTACACTGAGCAGTTCTTC.

This clonotype was counted ten times or more. The chain is built from TRBV4-1 and TRBJ1-2; D call uncertain. Germline lookup yields CDR1 MGHRA and CDR2 YSYEKL. The CDR3 consists of 13 residues. V was trimmed by 0 bases and J by 5 bases, leaving 7 bases between them. The CDR3 protein is CASSQEGRYGYTF. The CDR3 nucleotides read TGCGCCAGCAGCCAAGAAGGACGGTATGGCTACACCTTC.

The genes are TRBV10-3 and TRBJ1-2; no definite D call. CDR1 is ENHRY, CDR2 SYGVKD, per germline. V dropped 0 bases and J dropped 0 bases, with 5 bases sitting between them. CDR3 size: 14 residues. In DNA form, the CDR3 reads TGTGCCATCAGTGAGTCGGGAGCTAACTATGGCTACACCTTC. This encodes CAISESGANYGYTF.

The CDR3 DNA reads TGTGCCGGACACCTCAATGCAGATGCGGAAGCTTTCTTT. Amino acids: CAGHLNADAEAFF. The chain joins TRBV12-3 or TRBV12-4 to TRBJ1-1; D might be TRBD1 (5 bases). Trimming removed 11 bases from V and 8 bases from J, with 21 bases in between. CDR3 size: 13 residues.

This clonotype occurred a few times. This CDR3 is CASSSGTGGILGTQYF. In DNA, the CDR3 is TGTGCCAGCAGCTCTGGGACAGGGGGCATCCTTGGTACGCAGTATTTT. The chain links TRBV7-8 to TRBJ2-3, with TRBD1 identical over 12 bases. The V and J ends lost 4 bases and 8 bases, in that order; junction bases with no gene match: 10. The CDR3 runs to 16 residues. CDR1 and CDR2 from the germline V gene are SGHVS and FQNEAQ.

The table lists this clonotype with a few counts. The chain uses TRBV10-3 and TRBJ2-6, with D possibly being TRBD1 (6 bases). This CDR3 contains 17 residues. V shed 8 bases and J shed 0 bases, with 17 bases lying between them. Germline V CDR1 and CDR2: ENHRY, SYGVKD. The CDR3 here is CAIGGRGGSSGANVLTF. DNA of the CDR3: TGTGCCATCGGGGGAAGAGGGGGTTCCTCTGGGGCCAACGTCCTGACTTTC.

The table lists this clonotype with many counts. CDR3 bases: TGTGCCAGCAGCAAAGGGGTTCCTAACTATGGCTACACCTTC. Its protein product is CASSKGVPNYGYTF. The chain joins TRBV21-1 to TRBJ1-2. TRBV21-1 is classified as a pseudogene. The CDR3 length is 14 residues.

This clonotype has more than one count but fewer than ten. The J gene is TRBJ1-1, the V gene TRBV29-1; D not resolved. CDR3 length: 11 residues. Trimming took 6 bases from V and 4 from J, leaving 9 bases between them. CDR1 is SQVTM and CDR2 is ANQGSEA in the germline V gene. CDR3 coding DNA: TGCAGCGTGCCCTGGGGCACTGAAGCTTTCTTT. Its protein is CSVPWGTEAFF. The full variable domain, rest sourced from reference TRBV29-1 and TRBJ1-1, is SAVISQKPSRDICQRGTSLTIQCQVDSQVTMMFWYRQQPGQSLTLIATANQGSEATYESGFVIDKFPISRPNLTFSTLTVSNMSPEDSSIYLCSVPWGTEAFFGQGTRLTVV.

The chain combines TRBV12-3 or TRBV12-4 with TRBJ1-4, with 9 nucleotides matching TRBD1. Germline trimming cut 6 bases from V and 8 bases from J; bases unmatched to any gene: 7. The CDR3 has 14 amino acids. As DNA, the CDR3 is TGTGCCAGCAGGCTCCGGGACAGGGAGGAAAAACTGTTTTTT. Its translation: CASRLRDREEKLFF.

The genes are TRBV3-1 and TRBJ1-1, with D unresolved. CDR1 LGHDT and CDR2 YNNKEL come from the germline V gene (reference sequence). The CDR3 is 11 amino acids. Trimming took 0 bases from V and 9 from J, leaving 5 bases between them. CDR3 sequence: CASSQEGKAFF. The CDR3 DNA reads as TGTGCCAGCAGCCAAGAAGGGAAAGCTTTCTTT.

The chain carries TRBV13 and TRBJ2-5; the D gene could be TRBD1 or TRBD2 (5 bases each). The CDR3 is 15 residues long. From germline, CDR1 is PRHDT and CDR2 FYEKMQ (reference sequence). Trimming removed 5 bases from V and 2 bases from J, with 15 bases in between. CDR3 nucleotides: TGTGCCAGCAGCCTTCTGAGGGGCCAACAAGAGACCCAGTACTTC. This sequence encodes CASSLLRGQQETQYF.

This clonotype was found a few times. This chain links TRBV28 with TRBJ1-2, with 9 bases fitting TRBD1. The CDR3 consists of 16 residues. CDR1 is MDHEN and CDR2 is SYDVKM in the germline V gene. The V gene end was trimmed by 4 bases and the J gene end by 9 bases; junction bases not matched to a gene: 15. The DNA for the CDR3 is TGTGCCAGCAGTTCGGGACAGGGATCCCCCTCTAGGAGCTACACCTTC. Protein sequence: CASSSGQGSPSRSYTF.

Of note for this clonotype: The junction does not match germline at one end; this may be a read error. The genes are TRBV14 and TRBJ2-4; the D is unclear. TRBJ2-5 explains the end of the DNA better; the J call may be wrong. Germline loops: CDR1 SGHDN, CDR2 FVKESK. CDR3 length equals 15 residues. CDR3 protein: CASNQGLWGIETQYF. The CDR3 DNA follows: TGTGCCAGCAACCAAGGGTTGTGGGGAATTGAGACCCAGTACTTC.

V gene TRBV15 combines with J gene TRBJ2-5; D is ambiguous. V was clipped by 2 bases and J by 2 bases, with 12 bases between them. The CDR3 is 15 amino acids. Per germline, CDR1 LNHNV and CDR2 YYDKDF (reference sequence). CDR3 DNA: TGTGCCACCAGCAGACCCAGACGGATTCAAGAGACCCAGTACTTC. Encoded protein: CATSRPRRIQETQYF.

This clonotype has ten or more counts. The chain combines TRBV20-1 with TRBJ2-1; 12 nucleotides align to TRBD2. CDR3 length: 14 amino acids. Trimming at V came to 1 base and at J to 5 bases, leaving 0 bases not matched to a gene. The germline V gene encodes CDR1 DFQATT and CDR2 SNEGSKA (reference sequence). CDR3 amino acids: CSARGLAGDNEQFF. The CDR3, as DNA: TGCAGTGCTAGAGGACTAGCGGGGGACAATGAGCAGTTCTTC.

The chain joins TRBV6-2 or TRBV6-3 to TRBJ2-6; 11 bases match TRBD1. V shed 0 bases, J shed 1 base, and the junction held 5 bases outside the gene matches. The CDR3 has 19 residues. Germline-derived CDR1 and CDR2 are MNHEY and SVGEGT. The CDR3 spells CASSYSIGQGASGANVLTF. The CDR3 nucleotides read TGTGCCAGCAGTTACTCGATAGGACAGGGGGCTTCTGGGGCCAACGTCCTGACTTTC.

V and J are TRBV20-1 and TRBJ2-3; possible D gene TRBD2, 5 bases. The CDR3 is made up of 13 amino acids. The germline CDR1 and CDR2 sequences are DFQATT and SNEGSKA (reference sequence). The V end lost 4 bases, the J end lost 2 bases, and 10 bases lay between the germline ends. The DNA of the CDR3 is TGCAGTGCTATACCGGGATTCACAGATACGCAGTATTTT. Protein: CSAIPGFTDTQYF.

This clonotype was seen only a few times. The V call is TRBV20-1, the J call TRBJ1-5, with D perhaps TRBD1 (5 bases). V lost 8 bases and J lost 7, with 21 bases in between. The CDR3 contains 14 residues. CDR1 and CDR2 (germline): DFQATT, SNEGSKA (reference sequence). CDR3 in DNA: TGCAGTTCCACCGTGGGGGTGGGCTCGCAGCCCCAGCATTTT. This encodes CSSTVGVGSQPQHF.

CDR3 in DNA: TGCAGTGCTTCAAATAACAGGGGTAACCACGAGCAGTACTTC. It codes for CSASNNRGNHEQYF. The gene calls are TRBV20-1 and TRBJ2-7, with 7 bases that match TRBD1. V lost 5 bases, J lost 5 bases, and 12 bases stayed unmatched. Germline V lookup: CDR1 DFQATT, CDR2 SNEGSKA (reference sequence). This CDR3 is 14 amino acids long.